Below are 21 T cell receptor beta chains sequenced from a single sample in a study of blood T cell repertoires in COVID-19. Generated by immunoSEQ multiplex PCR, the TCRdb table keeps only in-frame clones and is missing some. The table records 65,000 to 75,000 clones, around 70% of them present only once. Sequencing input: peripheral blood. Receptors originate from a man between 70 and 80 years old with acute or convalescent COVID-19.

This clone showed up just once. The chain combines TRBV7-8 with TRBJ2-7; 7 bases are a match to TRBD1. Trimming cost V 5 bases and J 3 bases; bases outside gene matches: 10. Germline assignment: CDR1 SGHVS and CDR2 FQNEAQ. The CDR3 is made up of 15 amino acids. DNA of the CDR3: TGTGCCAGCAGCCCCCTTAGGGGGCCCCGCTACGAGCAGTACTTC. It specifies CASSPLRGPRYEQYF.

This rearrangement joins TRBV5-4 to TRBJ2-7, with 8 bases aligning to TRBD1. The ends lost 4 bases at V and 5 bases at J; junction bases unmatched: 5. In germline, CDR1 is SGHNT, CDR2 YYREEE (reference sequence). CDR3 length equals 13 residues. The CDR3 sequence: CASSLWTGNEQYF. The CDR3 nucleotides are TGTGCCAGCAGCCTATGGACAGGGAACGAGCAGTACTTC.

V is TRBV15 and J is TRBJ2-7, with 14 bases fitting TRBD2. CDR3 size: 17 residues. Germline lookup yields CDR1 LNHNV and CDR2 YYDKDF (reference sequence). V lost 3 bases, J lost 3 bases, and 7 bases stayed unmatched. This CDR3 reads CATSRPRGTSGSYEQYF. The CDR3 region has the DNA TGTGCCACCAGCAGGCCCCGGGGGACTAGCGGGAGCTACGAGCAGTACTTC.

This chain uses TRBV28 with TRBJ1-2; D is uncertain. Germline-derived CDR1 and CDR2 are MDHEN and SYDVKM. Between the trimmed V and J ends, which lost 1 base and 2 bases, there was a span of 8 bases. This CDR3 comprises 14 residues. Here the CDR3 reads CASSLLSGNYGYTF. CDR3 DNA: TGTGCCAGCAGTTTATTATCGGGGAACTATGGCTACACCTTC.

This sequence joins TRBV28 and TRBJ1-2; 9 bases match TRBD1. Germline lookup yields CDR1 MDHEN and CDR2 SYDVKM. The CDR3 length is 15 residues. V lost 10 bases to trimming and J lost 3 bases; unmatched junction nucleotides: 12. CDR3 DNA: TGTGCCATCGGGACAGGGCCCGGACACTACTATGGCTACACCTTC. It translates to CAIGTGPGHYYGYTF.

This clone turned up a few times. This chain connects TRBV4-3 to TRBJ1-1; 8 positions match TRBD1. CDR3 length: 14 amino acids. Trimming at V came to 0 bases and at J to 5 bases, leaving 2 bases not matched to a gene. Germline V gene data show CDR1 as LGHNA and CDR2 as YSLEER. The CDR3 sequence is CASSQDRGLTEAFF. In DNA form, the CDR3 reads TGCGCCAGCAGCCAAGACAGGGGGCTTACTGAAGCTTTCTTT.

J is TRBJ2-1 and V is TRBV15; possible D gene TRBD1, 6 bases. The CDR3 totals 15 residues. CDR1 is LNHNV and CDR2 is YYDKDF in the germline V gene (reference sequence). V gave up 6 bases and J gave up 3 bases, with 15 bases separating them. CDR3 protein: CATRKGRDNYNEQFF. The CDR3 nucleotides are TGTGCCACCAGGAAGGGCAGGGACAACTACAATGAGCAGTTCTTC.

The gene calls are TRBV9 and TRBJ1-1, with D maybe TRBD1 (6 bases). Trimming took 4 bases from V and 4 from J, leaving 14 bases between them. Germline lookup yields CDR1 SGDLS and CDR2 YYNGEE. CDR3 length: 14 amino acids. As DNA, the CDR3 is TGTGCCAGCAGCCCGTGGAGAGGGGGCACTGAAGCTTTCTTT. Translated, it gives CASSPWRGGTEAFF.

V usage is TRBV3-1 (or the pseudogene TRBV3-2) and J usage is TRBJ2-1; 8 nucleotides line up with TRBD1. The germline V gene encodes CDR1 LGHDT and CDR2 YNNKEL (reference sequence). The CDR3 totals 15 residues. Trimming cost V 1 base and J 4 bases; bases outside gene matches: 3. The CDR3 nucleotides are TGTGCCAGCAGCCAAGGGACAGGGCGGTACAATGAGCAGTTCTTC. Translated, it gives CASSQGTGRYNEQFF.

In its sample, this clone was seen a few times. V gene TRBV2 combines with J gene TRBJ1-3; D uncertain. Trimming shortened V by 7 bases and J by 4 bases, and 5 bases separated the two germline ends. This CDR3 is 11 amino acids long. Looked up from germline, CDR1 is SNHLY and CDR2 is FYNNEI. CDR3 bases: TGTGCCAGCAATGGCGGAAACACCATATATTTT. The encoded protein is CASNGGNTIYF.

In this sample, this clone turned up many times. The chain carries TRBV11-2 and TRBJ2-7; TRBD1 is a possible D gene (5 bases). Germline CDR1 and CDR2: SGHAT and FQNNGV. The CDR3 runs to 13 residues. Trimming removed 1 base from V and 3 bases from J, with 7 bases in between. In nucleotides, the CDR3 is TGTGCCAGCAGCTTAGGGACACACTACGAGCAGTACTTC. Protein sequence: CASSLGTHYEQYF.

The chain has TRBV28 and TRBJ1-4, with TRBD1 matching 7 bases. The CDR3 length is 13 residues. V shed 2 bases, J shed 8 bases, and the junction held 2 bases outside the gene matches. Germline V gene data show CDR1 as MDHEN and CDR2 as SYDVKM. CDR3 in DNA: TGTGCCAGCAGTTTAGAGGGGGCGGAAAAACTGTTTTTT. Protein product: CASSLEGAEKLFF. The full variable domain, rest sourced from reference TRBV28 and TRBJ1-4, is DVKVTQSSRYLVKRTGEKVFLECVQDMDHENMFWYRQDPGLGLRLIYFSYDVKMKEKGDIPEGYSVSREKKERFSLILESASTNQTSMYLCASSLEGAEKLFFGSGTQLSVL.

The chain carries TRBV19 and TRBJ2-4; 8 bases line up with TRBD1. Germline CDR1 reads LNHDA; CDR2 reads SQIVND (reference sequence). This CDR3 comprises 17 residues. Trimming removed 7 bases from V and 1 base from J; junction bases left unmatched: 12. In nucleotides, the CDR3 is TGTGCCAGTACCTCCTTCTACAGGGGGTACGCCAAAAACATTCAGTACTTC. Translated: CASTSFYRGYAKNIQYF.

This clone appeared a few times. The rearrangement links TRBV4-1 to TRBJ2-7; 8 bases match TRBD2. CDR1 and CDR2 from the germline V gene are MGHRA and YSYEKL. The CDR3 is 12 residues long. The ends lost 1 base at V and 9 bases at J; junction bases unmatched: 2. Written as DNA, the CDR3 is TGCGCCAGCAGCCAAGCCGCGGGGGGGCAGTACTTC. Amino acid sequence: CASSQAAGGQYF.

As to this clone: A junction end diverges from the germline sequence, so it may reflect a read error. J is TRBJ2-1 and V is TRBV7-7; 8 bases agree with TRBD2. The CDR3 covers 16 residues. CDR1 SSHAT and CDR2 FNYEAQ come from the germline V gene (reference sequence). CDR3 protein: CASSPQGAGAYNEQFF. Here the CDR3 DNA reads TGTGCTAGCAGCCCCCAGGGAGCGGGGGCCTACAATGAGCAGTTCTTC. Filled out from reference TRBV7-7 and TRBJ2-1, the complete variable domain reads GAGVSQSPRYKVTKRGQDVTLRCDPISSHATLYWYQQALGQGPEFLTYFNYEAQPDKSGLPSDRFSAERPEGSISTLTIQRTEQRDSAMYRCASSPQGAGAYNEQFFGPGTRLTVL.

Remarks on this clone: This specimen includes other DNA sequences encoding the same CDR3. The rearrangement uses TRBV27 and TRBJ2-2; no definite D call. Germline V gene data show CDR1 as MNHEY and CDR2 as SMNVEV (reference sequence). V dropped 5 bases and J dropped 1 base, with 2 bases sitting between them. The CDR3 is 12 residues long. The CDR3 is CASSLNTGELFF. The CDR3 region has the DNA TGTGCCAGCAGTCTGAACACCGGGGAGCTGTTTTTT.

The V call is TRBV10-1, the J call TRBJ2-1; tentatively, D is TRBD2 (6 bases). Germline-derived CDR1 and CDR2 are WNHNN and SYGVQD (reference sequence). Trimming left V 4 bases short and J 7 bases short, with 14 bases between. CDR3 length: 14 amino acids. This CDR3 reads CASSGASRGNEQFF. The CDR3 DNA reads TGCGCCAGCAGTGGGGCCAGCCGGGGGAATGAGCAGTTCTTC.

This chain connects TRBV14 to TRBJ1-3; 9 bases line up with TRBD1. The V and J ends lost 1 base and 0 bases, in that order; junction bases with no gene match: 4. CDR1 is SGHDN and CDR2 is FVKESK in the germline V gene. CDR3 size: 17 residues. The CDR3 is CASSQGDRAYSGNTIYF. The CDR3 nucleotides are TGTGCCAGCAGCCAAGGGGACAGGGCCTACTCTGGAAACACCATATATTTT.

The CDR3 nucleotides read TGTGCCAGCACCCCTTTCGGGGGAGAAATAACCGGGGAGCTGTTTTTT. It specifies CASTPFGGEITGELFF. The rearrangement uses TRBV28 and TRBJ2-2, with a possible D match to TRBD2 (6 bases). Trimming took 7 bases from V and 5 from J, leaving 20 bases between them. This CDR3 spans 16 amino acids. The V gene's germline CDR1 is MDHEN and CDR2 SYDVKM.

The V and J genes are TRBV10-3 and TRBJ2-3; 7 bases map to TRBD2. V lost 8 bases and J lost 2; bases outside the gene matches: 4. There are 13 residues in the CDR3. Per the germline V gene, CDR1 is ENHRY and CDR2 is SYGVKD. The CDR3 here is CAIASGFTDTQYF. The CDR3 coding sequence is TGTGCCATCGCTAGCGGATTCACAGATACGCAGTATTTT.

J is TRBJ2-7 and V is TRBV6-2 or TRBV6-3, with TRBD2 as a possible D gene (5 bases). CDR1 and CDR2 (germline): MNHEY, SVGEGT. The CDR3 extends over 14 amino acids. Trimming stripped 5 bases from V and 1 base from J, with 12 bases between. CDR3 nucleotide sequence: TGTGCCAGCAGTCGGATTAGCGCTTCCTACGAGCAGTACTTC. Translated: CASSRISASYEQYF.